The entry below gives a single T cell receptor (beta chain) sequence along with its context. In this sample, this clonotype turned up many times. The target of this receptor is not known. Base qualities were left out, and no much larger clone turns up one base away. This entry belongs to a study (dated by TCRdb to 2013 to 2016). Looking at the study overall: The study tested whether tumor-infiltrating Tregs in breast cancer are recruited from blood Tregs or converted in situ from other CD4+ T cell subsets.

Beyond this particular receptor, the publication reports: The TCR alpha and beta sequences of tumor-infiltrating Tregs showed the greatest overlap with tumor naive CD4+ T cells, followed by blood naive CD4+ T cells. The validation in the larger cohort was limited to a single TCR beta V-J rearrangement instead of whole repertoires. Tumor memory CD4+ T cell TCR gene usage was found to cluster with blood and lymph node memory CD4+ cells and with lymph node naive CD4+ cells.

Full-length TCR variable regions were amplified by 5' RACE PCR with constant-region reverse primers, and semi-nested PCR with Nested Universal Primer A was subsequently performed. Using the ReliaPrep RNA Cell Miniprep System, total RNA was extracted, and the SMARTer RACE 5'/3' Kit was then used to reverse transcribe the RNA into 5'RACE-ready cDNA. Full-length TCR alpha and beta libraries were barcoded with multiplex adaptors and sequenced on an Illumina MiSeq. As for the original processing: For each of nine subset-tissue groups, sequencing data from the five patients were combined, and the groups were compared by unsupervised clustering of TCR gene usage. Repertoire similarity was calculated with the Morisita-Horn index, weighting shared sequences by their contribution to each repertoire. TCRdb passed the public sequencing reads through fastp at Q25 and MiXCR, retaining productive beta sequences. One record per CDR3 amino acid sequence lists the most common genes and DNA. The V and J calls reflect TCRdb's pipeline rather than the authors' work. The sample records approximately 21,000 distinct CDR3 sequences, more than 25% of which are singletons. About 2% of the sample rests with the top ten.

To purify naive CD4+ T cells, the Miltenyi Naive CD4+ T Cell Isolation kit was used, and CD25 microbeads served to deplete Tregs. Tregs, naive and memory CD4+ T cells from tumor, blood and ipsilateral draining lymph nodes of five breast cancer patients underwent full-length TCR alpha and beta sequencing. Tumor tissue and lymph nodes obtained by ipsilateral axillary dissection were perfused with PBS, cut into small pieces and digested using collagenase I and hyaluronidase. FACS confirmed that the sorted cell populations were more than 90% pure. V drops 3 bases and J drops 4 bases, leaving 15 bases in between. The CDR3 spans 15 residues, from the cysteine through the phenylalanine. The sequence is cut down to CDR3 DNA, 45 bases in frame from base 1.

This clonotype was sampled from a female donor with breast cancer. Sequenced sample: tumor-infiltrating naive CD4+ T cells sorted from the breast tumor. Reading the label with the study, this specimen's cell subset or site is: naive CD4+ T cells, CD4+CD45RA+CD25-. The chain links TRBV12-3 or TRBV12-4 with TRBJ1-1, with no confident D gene call. The nucleotide sequence is TGTGCCAGCAGTTTCCCTGAGGGCTTAGGCACTGAAGCTTTCTTT. It specifies CASSFPEGLGTEAFF.